This T cell receptor beta chain emerged from a study of T cells in Graves' hyperthyroidism and ophthalmopathy. Whole-study context: Peripheral blood was taken when the disease was first diagnosed, before any treatment began.

The CDR3 contains 17 residues. The trim removed 0 bases at V and 8 bases at J, leaving 9 bases unmatched. CDR1 and CDR2 (germline): SGDLS, YYNGEE. Fresh peripheral blood, 10 ml, was the source of the PBMCs. It was RNA transcripts that yielded the amplified TCR beta CDR3 regions. In the first-round RT-PCR of the TCR CDR3, the HTBI primer set was used. TCRdb called the multiplex PCR reads again in MiXCR, with one record for every CDR3 protein. The table shows about 290,000 distinct CDR3 sequences, with about 14% occurring only once. Source material: blood. This receptor was obtained from a young woman with Graves' hyperthyroidism that later progressed to Graves' ophthalmopathy. V gene TRBV9 combines with J gene TRBJ2-1; 12 positions agree with TRBD2. CDR3 loop: CASSVGQGLAGAYEQFF. CDR3 DNA sequence: TGTGCCAGCAGCGTAGGCCAGGGACTAGCGGGTGCCTATGAGCAGTTCTTC.